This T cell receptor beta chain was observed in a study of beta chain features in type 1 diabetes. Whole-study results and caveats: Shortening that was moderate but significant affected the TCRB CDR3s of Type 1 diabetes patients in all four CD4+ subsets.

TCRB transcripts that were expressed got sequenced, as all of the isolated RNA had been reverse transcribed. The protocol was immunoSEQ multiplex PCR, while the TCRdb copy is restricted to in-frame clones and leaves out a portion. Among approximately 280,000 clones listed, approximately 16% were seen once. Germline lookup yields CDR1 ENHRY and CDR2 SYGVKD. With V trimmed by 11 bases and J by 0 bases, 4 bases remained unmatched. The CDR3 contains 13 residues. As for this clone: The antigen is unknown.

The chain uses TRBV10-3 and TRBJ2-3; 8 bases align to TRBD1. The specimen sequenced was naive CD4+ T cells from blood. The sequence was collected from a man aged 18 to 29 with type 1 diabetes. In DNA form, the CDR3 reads TGTGCCCACCGGACAGGGAGCACAGATACGCAGTATTTT. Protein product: CAHRTGSTDTQYF.